This T cell receptor beta chain was sequenced for a study of OX40 agonist ivuxolimab in advanced cancers. Across the whole study: Ivuxolimab doses were 0.01, 0.1, 0.3, 1.5, 3 or 10 mg/kg every 2 weeks.

TCRdb's copy holds only in-frame clones and misses some; the assay was immunoSEQ multiplex PCR. Among about 55,000 clones, roughly four fifths were seen once, and the ten largest hold 0.95% to 1.5%. Patients were ineligible given autoimmune disease history or systemic immunosuppression. Trimming stripped 2 bases from V and 7 bases from J, with 14 bases between. Germline V gives CDR1 MNHNY, CDR2 SVGAGI (reference sequence). The CDR3 length is 14 residues. This clone appeared a few times. Its matching antigen is unknown. General study findings and limits: Antigen specificity was not determined for the expanded peripheral T cells.

This specimen consisted of CD4+ or CD8+ T cells sorted from blood, obtained in a trial of the OX40 agonist ivuxolimab. This clonotype originated in an adult with an advanced solid tumor such as melanoma, head and neck, liver or kidney cancer. J is TRBJ1-2 and V is TRBV6-6; D perhaps matches TRBD1 (6 bases). CDR3 sequence reads: CASSYGQGMSGYTF. Here the CDR3 DNA reads TGTGCCAGCAGTTACGGCCAGGGGATGAGTGGCTACACCTTC.